The 26 T cell receptor beta chains below come from one sample, sequenced in a study of cytomegalovirus exposure and HLA in healthy donors. The study ran its PCR with 60 Vbeta and 13 Jbeta primers. Method: immunoSEQ multiplex PCR; TCRdb's copy keeps in-frame clones and lacks some. The sample lists 180,000 or so clones, under 80% seen once, with roughly 2.9% in the top ten. Sequencing was carried out using PBMCs. Receptors were obtained from a middle-aged man in good health and CMV-seronegative.

The rearrangement uses TRBV18 and TRBJ2-2; 8 nucleotides align to TRBD1. With V trimmed by 1 base and J by 5 bases, 3 bases remained unmatched. This CDR3 comprises 15 residues. Germline CDR1 is KGHSH and CDR2 is LQKENI. The CDR3 DNA follows: TGTGCCAGCTCACCACAAGACAGGGGAACCGGGGAGCTGTTTTTT. This codes for CASSPQDRGTGELFF.

The genes are TRBV7-8 and TRBJ1-3, with 7 positions matching TRBD1. Germline V gene sequence: CDR1 SGHVS, CDR2 FQNEAQ. CDR3 length: 16 residues. Trimming removed 4 bases from V and 0 bases from J; junction bases left unmatched: 6. CDR3 region: CASSSGQALSGNTIYF. For the CDR3, the DNA is TGTGCCAGCAGCTCCGGACAGGCGCTCTCTGGAAACACCATATATTTT. Together with reference TRBV7-8 and TRBJ1-3, the CDR3 gives the full variable domain: GAGVSQSPRYKVAKRGQDVALRCDPISGHVSLFWYQQALGQGPEFLTYFQNEAQLDKSGLPSDRFFAERPEGSVSTLKIQRTQQEDSAVYLCASSSGQALSGNTIYFGEGSWLTVV.

This clone was detected only a few times. The chain links TRBV5-1 to TRBJ2-7; a possible D gene is TRBD1 (5 bases). Trimming shortened V by 4 bases and J by 3 bases, and 17 bases separated the two germline ends. CDR1 and CDR2 (germline): SGHRS, YFSETQ. The CDR3 is 15 amino acids. The CDR3 sequence: CASSLRPDSFYEQYF. The CDR3 DNA is TGCGCCAGCAGCCTACGCCCCGACAGTTTCTACGAGCAGTACTTC.

The V call is TRBV7-2, the J call TRBJ2-7, with D possibly matching TRBD1 (6 bases). Germline CDR1 reads SGHTA; CDR2 reads FQGNSA. This CDR3 has 14 amino acids. The V end was cut by 5 bases, the J end by 3 bases, with 14 bases between. CDR3 nucleotide sequence: TGTGCCAGCAGCCCGGACAGTGGCCTCTACGAGCAGTACTTC. It translates to CASSPDSGLYEQYF. The entire variable domain, with the rest obtained from reference TRBV7-2 and TRBJ2-7, is as follows: GAGVSQSPSNKVTEKGKDVELRCDPISGHTALYWYRQSLGQGLEFLIYFQGNSAPDKSGLPSDRFSAERTGGSVSTLTIQRTQQEDSAVYLCASSPDSGLYEQYFGPGTRLTVT.

V is TRBV7-9 and J is TRBJ1-1; perhaps TRBD1 as D (6 bases). The length of the CDR3 is 11 residues. CDR1 SEHNR and CDR2 FQNEAQ come from the germline V gene (reference sequence). V gave up 11 bases and J gave up 4 bases, with 11 bases separating them. CDR3 sequence (DNA): TGTGCCGGAGAGGACAGCACTGAAGCTTTCTTT. Protein sequence: CAGEDSTEAFF.

The chain combines TRBV6-6 with TRBJ2-7; TRBD2 aligns across 8 bases. This CDR3 contains 14 residues. V dropped 2 bases and J dropped 7; count of bases not matched to a gene: 7. CDR1 MNHNY and CDR2 SVGAGI come from the germline V gene (reference sequence). The CDR3 DNA follows: TGTGCCAGCAGTTACATAAGACTAGCGCGGGAGCAGTACTTC. This translates into CASSYIRLAREQYF.

This chain connects TRBV2 to TRBJ2-3; the match to TRBD2 covers 9 bases. The germline CDR1 and CDR2 sequences are SNHLY and FYNNEI. The junction had 6 bases not matched to a gene; V was cut back by 3 bases and J by 5 bases. CDR3 length: 15 amino acids. The CDR3 spells CASSDSRGGRDTQYF. In DNA, the CDR3 is TGTGCCAGCAGTGATTCGCGGGGGGGCCGAGATACGCAGTATTTT.

J is TRBJ1-5 and V is TRBV7-2; D remains unclear. V dropped 3 bases and J dropped 4 bases, with 10 bases sitting between them. The germline V gene has CDR1 SGHTA and CDR2 FQGNSA. The CDR3 totals 14 residues. CDR3 residues: CASSLWNSNQPQHF. The CDR3 DNA reads as TGTGCCAGCAGCTTGTGGAACAGTAATCAGCCCCAGCATTTT.

This chain uses TRBV6-6 with TRBJ1-4; the D gene is possibly TRBD1 (5 bases). The V end lost 5 bases, the J end lost 2 bases, and 9 bases lay between the germline ends. CDR3 length: 14 amino acids. The germline V gene has CDR1 MNHNY and CDR2 SVGAGI (reference sequence). This CDR3 reads CASSPGGTNEKLFF. CDR3 nucleotide sequence: TGTGCCAGCAGTCCCGGGGGGACTAATGAAAAACTGTTTTTT.

The chain couples TRBV2 to TRBJ1-4; 8 positions match TRBD1. CDR1 and CDR2 from the germline V gene are SNHLY and FYNNEI. V shed 4 bases and J 7 bases; nucleotides not matched to a gene: 17. The CDR3 has 18 amino acids. DNA for the CDR3: TGTGCCAGCAGTGGATCCGGGACAGGCCTTTTAGGAGCTGAAAAACTGTTTTTT. Residues: CASSGSGTGLLGAEKLFF.

The chain links TRBV5-1 to TRBJ2-1, with D possibly matching TRBD1 (8 bases). This CDR3 has 16 residues. V was pared by 1 base and J by 5 bases, with 16 bases between. Germline V CDR1 and CDR2: SGHRS, YFSETQ. Here the CDR3 reads CASSLSPQGGNNEQFF. The DNA for the CDR3 is TGCGCCAGCAGCTTGTCCCCACAGGGGGGGAACAATGAGCAGTTCTTC.

This chain uses TRBV7-8 with TRBJ1-2; D unclear. V shed 8 bases and J shed 7 bases, with 23 bases lying between them. This CDR3 has 15 residues. CDR1 and CDR2 from the germline V gene are SGHVS and FQNEAQ. The CDR3 is CASGTVQRSIGGYTF. CDR3 sequence (DNA): TGTGCCAGCGGTACCGTCCAACGAAGTATCGGTGGCTACACCTTC. The full variable domain, its missing parts supplied by reference TRBV7-8 and TRBJ1-2, is GAGVSQSPRYKVAKRGQDVALRCDPISGHVSLFWYQQALGQGPEFLTYFQNEAQLDKSGLPSDRFFAERPEGSVSTLKIQRTQQEDSAVYLCASGTVQRSIGGYTFGSGTRLTVV.

The V and J genes are TRBV12-5 and TRBJ2-7, with 10 bases that match TRBD1. The CDR3 runs to 15 residues. V gave up 5 bases and J gave up 3 bases; unmatched junction bases: 7. Germline CDR1 LGHNT, CDR2 FRNRAP. CDR3 nucleotides: TGTGCTAGTGGTACCGGGACAGGGGTCGTCTACGAGCAGTACTTC. It yields the protein CASGTGTGVVYEQYF.

The rearrangement uses TRBV6-5 and TRBJ2-3, with D unclear. V shed 0 bases and J shed 2 bases, with 6 bases lying between them. The CDR3 has 14 residues. In germline, CDR1 is MNHEY, CDR2 SVGAGI. CDR3 nucleotide sequence: TGTGCCAGCAGTTACTCTGGCTCCACAGATACGCAGTATTTT. Encoded protein: CASSYSGSTDTQYF.

The chain combines TRBV9 with TRBJ2-2; a weak D match, TRBD1 (5 bases). Trimming took 0 bases from V and 1 from J, leaving 10 bases between them. CDR1 and CDR2 (germline): SGDLS, YYNGEE. The CDR3 covers 16 residues. CDR3 region: CASSVAAGQNTGELFF. The CDR3 DNA sequence: TGTGCCAGCAGCGTAGCGGCAGGACAGAACACCGGGGAGCTGTTTTTT. The entire variable domain, with the rest obtained from reference TRBV9 and TRBJ2-2, is as follows: DSGVTQTPKHLITATGQRVTLRCSPRSGDLSVYWYQQSLDQGLQFLIQYYNGEERAKGNILERFSAQQFPDLHSELNLSSLELGDSALYFCASSVAAGQNTGELFFGEGSRLTVL.

The CDR3 sequence: CASSLTGPGETQYF. For the CDR3, the DNA is TGTGCCAGCAGTCTGACAGGGCCGGGGGAGACCCAGTACTTC. The chain carries TRBV6-1 and TRBJ2-5, with 7 bases matching TRBD1. The V gene's germline CDR1 is MNHNS and CDR2 SASEGT. This CDR3 spans 14 amino acids. J was trimmed by 5 bases and V by 5 bases; bases with no gene match: 8.

The chain joins TRBV7-2 to TRBJ2-7, with D tentatively TRBD2 (5 bases). This CDR3 has 14 amino acids. The germline CDR1 and CDR2 sequences are SGHTA and FQGNSA. With 1 base removed from V and 1 base from J, the gap between germline ends came to 8 bases. The CDR3 DNA follows: TGTGCCAGCAGCTTAGACGAGCGGTCCTACGAGCAGTACTTC. Protein product: CASSLDERSYEQYF.

The rearrangement uses TRBV11-3 and TRBJ2-5; 8 bases line up with TRBD1. Germline V CDR1 and CDR2: SGHNT, YENEEA. The V gene end was trimmed by 4 bases and the J gene end by 4 bases; junction bases not matched to a gene: 11. CDR3 size: 16 residues. The CDR3, as DNA: TGTGCCAGCAGCTCCTACGGACAGGGAGGTAGAGAGACCCAGTACTTC. It yields the protein CASSSYGQGGRETQYF. The full variable domain, rest sourced from reference TRBV11-3 and TRBJ2-5, is EAGVVQSPRYKIIEKKQPVAFWCNPISGHNTLYWYLQNLGQGPELLIRYENEEAVDDSQLPKDRFSAERLKGVDSTLKIQPAELGDSAVYLCASSSYGQGGRETQYFGPGTRLLVL.

This clone showed up just once. V gene TRBV29-1 combines with J gene TRBJ1-2, with 10 nucleotides matching TRBD1. Germline values: CDR1 SQVTM, CDR2 ANQGSEA. Trimming removed 4 bases from V and 8 bases from J; junction bases left unmatched: 10. The length of the CDR3 is 14 residues. The CDR3 sequence is CSVVFWDRGTGYTF. CDR3 nucleotide sequence: TGCAGCGTTGTATTCTGGGACAGGGGAACCGGCTACACCTTC.

The V and J genes are TRBV5-4 and TRBJ2-7; D possibly corresponds to TRBD1 (6 bases). The CDR3 totals 14 residues. Trimming shortened V by 7 bases and J by 6 bases, and 20 bases separated the two germline ends. Germline CDR1 SGHNT, CDR2 YYREEE (reference sequence). CDR3 sequence (DNA): TGTGCCAGCGGCCCCGTTCAGACAGGCGCCGAGCAGTACTTC. Its translation: CASGPVQTGAEQYF. Variable domain in full (rest from reference TRBV5-4 and TRBJ2-7): ETGVTQSPTHLIKTRGQQVTLRCSSQSGHNTVSWYQQALGQGPQFIFQYYREEENGRGNFPPRFSGLQFPNYSSELNVNALELDDSALYLCASGPVQTGAEQYFGPGTRLTVT.

V and J are TRBV5-1 and TRBJ2-1; 7 bases agree with TRBD2. The CDR3 is 16 amino acids. Germline trimming cut 1 base from V and 8 bases from J; bases unmatched to any gene: 12. Per the germline V gene, CDR1 is SGHRS and CDR2 is YFSETQ. CDR3 in DNA: TGCGCCAGCAGCTTGCCTCGGGATTATGCGGGGGATGAGCAGTTCTTC. Residues: CASSLPRDYAGDEQFF. Using reference TRBV5-1 and TRBJ2-1 for the parts outside the CDR3, the full variable domain is KAGVTQTPRYLIKTRGQQVTLSCSPISGHRSVSWYQQTPGQGLQFLFEYFSETQRNKGNFPGRFSGRQFSNSRSEMNVSTLELGDSALYLCASSLPRDYAGDEQFFGPGTRLTVL.

The chain employs TRBV20-1 and TRBJ1-1; no reliable D call. The length of the CDR3 is 11 residues. The V end lost 5 bases, the J end lost 8 bases, and 12 bases lay between the germline ends. Looked up from germline, CDR1 is DFQATT and CDR2 is SNEGSKA (reference sequence). CDR3 residues: CSARVIWEAFF. For the CDR3, the DNA is TGCAGTGCTCGCGTGATCTGGGAAGCTTTCTTT.

CDR3 sequence (DNA): TGTGCCAGCAGTGGTCCAGGGTGGAATCAGCCCCAGCATTTT. Amino acid sequence: CASSGPGWNQPQHF. The rearrangement links TRBV25-1 to TRBJ1-5, with D possibly being TRBD1 (5 bases). The length of the CDR3 is 14 residues. Trimming took 4 bases from V and 4 from J, leaving 11 bases between them. Germline lookup yields CDR1 MGHDK and CDR2 SYGVNS.

The V and J genes are TRBV19 and TRBJ2-1, with 9 bases identical to TRBD1. The germline V gene encodes CDR1 LNHDA and CDR2 SQIVND (reference sequence). The CDR3 contains 16 residues. V was clipped by 4 bases and J by 6 bases; unmatched bases: 10. As DNA, the CDR3 is TGTGCCAGTAGTACACTACAGGGGGCGAAGTTCAATGAGCAGTTCTTC. Translated, it gives CASSTLQGAKFNEQFF.

This clone was recorded only once. The chain is built from TRBV14 and TRBJ1-4; TRBD1 matches 7 bases. The trim removed 6 bases at V and 2 bases at J, leaving 6 bases unmatched. Germline V gene sequence: CDR1 SGHDN, CDR2 FVKESK. The CDR3 runs 15 residues. CDR3 amino acids: CASRLTGATNEKLFF. In nucleotides, the CDR3 is TGTGCCAGCAGATTAACAGGGGCGACTAATGAAAAACTGTTTTTT.

This clone was observed a few times. The gene calls are TRBV6-5 and TRBJ2-3, with D maybe TRBD2 (6 bases). The germline gives CDR1 MNHEY, CDR2 SVGAGI. The CDR3 sequence is 16 residues long. Trimming stripped 1 base from V and 0 bases from J, with 11 bases between. The CDR3 reads CASSYWSSASTDTQYF. As DNA, the CDR3 is TGTGCCAGCAGTTACTGGTCTAGCGCGAGCACAGATACGCAGTATTTT.